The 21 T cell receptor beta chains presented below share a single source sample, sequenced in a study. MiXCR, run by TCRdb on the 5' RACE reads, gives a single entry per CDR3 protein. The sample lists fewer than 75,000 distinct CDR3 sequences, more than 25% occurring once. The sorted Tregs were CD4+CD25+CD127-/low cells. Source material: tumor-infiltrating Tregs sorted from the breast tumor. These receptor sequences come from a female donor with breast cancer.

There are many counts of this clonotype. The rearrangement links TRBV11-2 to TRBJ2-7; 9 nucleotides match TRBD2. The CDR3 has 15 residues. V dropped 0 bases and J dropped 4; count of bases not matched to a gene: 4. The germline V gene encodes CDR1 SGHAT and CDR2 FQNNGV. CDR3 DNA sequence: TGTGCCAGCAGCTTAGAGGGACTAGCACAGTACGAGCAGTACTTC. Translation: CASSLEGLAQYEQYF.

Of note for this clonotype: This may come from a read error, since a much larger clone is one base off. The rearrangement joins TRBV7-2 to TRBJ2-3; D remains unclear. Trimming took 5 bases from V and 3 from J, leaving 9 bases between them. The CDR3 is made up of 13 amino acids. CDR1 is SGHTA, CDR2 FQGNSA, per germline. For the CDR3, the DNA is TGTGCCAGCAGCCCCGCCCGAACAGATACGCAGTATTTT. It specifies CASSPARTDTQYF.

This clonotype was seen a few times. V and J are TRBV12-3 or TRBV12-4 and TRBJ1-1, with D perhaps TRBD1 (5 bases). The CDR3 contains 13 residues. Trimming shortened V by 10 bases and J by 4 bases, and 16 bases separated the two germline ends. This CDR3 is CATKTATGTEAFF. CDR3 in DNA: TGTGCCACCAAGACAGCGACGGGCACTGAAGCTTTCTTT.

The CDR3 loop is CASSLGGITDTQYF. CDR3 DNA sequence: TGTGCCAGCAGCTTGGGGGGAATCACAGATACGCAGTATTTT. V is TRBV7-9 and J is TRBJ2-3; D possibly corresponds to TRBD2 (6 bases). Trimming removed 3 bases at V and 2 bases at J, with 9 bases between. Germline V lookup: CDR1 SEHNR, CDR2 FQNEAQ (reference sequence). The CDR3 has 14 amino acids.

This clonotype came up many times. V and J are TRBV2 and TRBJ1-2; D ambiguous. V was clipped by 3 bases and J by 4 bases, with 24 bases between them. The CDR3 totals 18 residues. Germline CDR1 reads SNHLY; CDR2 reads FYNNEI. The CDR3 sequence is CASSEYTDHPQDSYGYTF. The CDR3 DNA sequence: TGTGCCAGCAGTGAGTACACGGATCATCCACAAGATAGCTATGGCTACACCTTC.

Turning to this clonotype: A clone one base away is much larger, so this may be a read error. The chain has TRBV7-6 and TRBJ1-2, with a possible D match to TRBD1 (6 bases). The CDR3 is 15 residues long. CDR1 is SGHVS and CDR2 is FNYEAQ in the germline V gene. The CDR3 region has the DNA TGTGCCGGCAGCTTAGGATCTGGGGGCGCGGAGGGCTACACCTTC. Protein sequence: CAGSLGSGGAEGYTF.

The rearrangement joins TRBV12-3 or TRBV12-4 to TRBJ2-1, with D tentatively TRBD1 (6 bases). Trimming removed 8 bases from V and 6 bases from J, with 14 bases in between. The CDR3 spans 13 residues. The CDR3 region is CASLPGEGNEQFF. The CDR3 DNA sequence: TGTGCCAGCCTCCCAGGGGAAGGCAATGAGCAGTTCTTC.

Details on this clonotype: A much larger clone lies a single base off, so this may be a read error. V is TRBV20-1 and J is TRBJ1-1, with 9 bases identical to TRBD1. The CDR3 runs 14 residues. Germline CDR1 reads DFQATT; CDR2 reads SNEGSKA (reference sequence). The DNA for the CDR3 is TGCAGTGCTAGAGAAGGGACAGGGACCACTGAAGCTTCCTTT. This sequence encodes CSAREGTGTTEASF.

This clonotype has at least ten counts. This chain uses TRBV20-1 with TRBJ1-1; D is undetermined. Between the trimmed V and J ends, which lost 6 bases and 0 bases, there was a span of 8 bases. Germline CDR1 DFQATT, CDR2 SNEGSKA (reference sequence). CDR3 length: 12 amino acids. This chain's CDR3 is CSAGELNTEAFF. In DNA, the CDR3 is TGCAGTGCCGGAGAGCTGAACACTGAAGCTTTCTTT.

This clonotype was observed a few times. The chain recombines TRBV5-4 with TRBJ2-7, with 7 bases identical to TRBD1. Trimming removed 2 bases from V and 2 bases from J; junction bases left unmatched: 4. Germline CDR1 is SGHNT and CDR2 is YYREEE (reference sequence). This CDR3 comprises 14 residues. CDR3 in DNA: TGTGCCAGCAGCTTCGGGACAGATACCTACGAGCAGTACTTC. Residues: CASSFGTDTYEQYF. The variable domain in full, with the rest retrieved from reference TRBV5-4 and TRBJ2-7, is ETGVTQSPTHLIKTRGQQVTLRCSSQSGHNTVSWYQQALGQGPQFIFQYYREEENGRGNFPPRFSGLQFPNYSSELNVNALELDDSALYLCASSFGTDTYEQYFGPGTRLTVT.

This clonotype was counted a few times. This chain's CDR3 is CASSLGSRGGLEQYF. In DNA, the CDR3 is TGTGCCAGCAGCTTAGGGAGCAGGGGCGGACTCGAGCAGTACTTC. This sequence joins TRBV7-7 and TRBJ2-7; tentative D call: TRBD1 (6 bases). Germline loops: CDR1 SSHAT, CDR2 FNYEAQ (reference sequence). V dropped 1 base and J dropped 6 bases, with 16 bases sitting between them. This CDR3 region has 15 residues.

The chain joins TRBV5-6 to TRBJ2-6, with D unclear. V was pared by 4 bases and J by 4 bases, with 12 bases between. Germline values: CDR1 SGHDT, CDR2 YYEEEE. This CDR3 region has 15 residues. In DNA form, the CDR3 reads TGTGCCAGCAGCCGTGGAGCATCCGGGGCCAACGTCCTGACTTTC. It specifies CASSRGASGANVLTF. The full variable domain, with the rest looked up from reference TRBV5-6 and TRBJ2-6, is DAGVTQSPTHLIKTRGQQVTLRCSPKSGHDTVSWYQQALGQGPQFIFQYYEEEERQRGNFPDRFSGHQFPNYSSELNVNALLLGDSALYLCASSRGASGANVLTFGAGSRLTVL.

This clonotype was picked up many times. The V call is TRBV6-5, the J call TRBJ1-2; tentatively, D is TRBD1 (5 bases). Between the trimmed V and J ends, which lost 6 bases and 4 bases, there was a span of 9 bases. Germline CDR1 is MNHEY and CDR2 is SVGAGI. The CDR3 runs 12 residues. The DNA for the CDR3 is TGTGCCAGCAGAGACAGTAGCTATGGCTACACCTTC. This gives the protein CASRDSSYGYTF.

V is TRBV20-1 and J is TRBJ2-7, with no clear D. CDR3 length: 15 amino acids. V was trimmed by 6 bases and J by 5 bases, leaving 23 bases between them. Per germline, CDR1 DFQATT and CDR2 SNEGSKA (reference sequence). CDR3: CSAKNRASLVHEQYF. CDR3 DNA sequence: TGCAGTGCGAAGAATAGAGCTAGTCTCGTCCACGAGCAGTACTTC.

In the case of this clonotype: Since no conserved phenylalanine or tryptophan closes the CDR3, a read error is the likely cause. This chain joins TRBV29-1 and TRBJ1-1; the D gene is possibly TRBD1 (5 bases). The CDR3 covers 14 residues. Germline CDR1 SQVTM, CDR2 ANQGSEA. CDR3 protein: CGSRGRLMNTEAFL. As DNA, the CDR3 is TGCGGCTCGAGGGGCAGACTAATGAACACTGAAGCTTTCCTT.

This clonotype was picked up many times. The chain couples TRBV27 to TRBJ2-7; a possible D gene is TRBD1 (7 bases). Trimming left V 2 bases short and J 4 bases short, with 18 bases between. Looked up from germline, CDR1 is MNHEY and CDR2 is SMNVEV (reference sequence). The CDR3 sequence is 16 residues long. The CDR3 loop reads CASSLVGTAGLYEQYF. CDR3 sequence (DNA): TGTGCCAGCAGTTTAGTCGGGACAGCGGGCTTATACGAGCAGTACTTC.

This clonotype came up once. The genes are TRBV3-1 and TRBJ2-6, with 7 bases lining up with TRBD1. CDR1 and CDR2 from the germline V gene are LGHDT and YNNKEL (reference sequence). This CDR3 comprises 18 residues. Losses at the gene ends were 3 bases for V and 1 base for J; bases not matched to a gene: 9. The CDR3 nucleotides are TGTGCCAGCAGCCAGCATCCGGGACAGTTGTCTGGGGCCAACGTCCTGACTTTC. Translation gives CASSQHPGQLSGANVLTF.

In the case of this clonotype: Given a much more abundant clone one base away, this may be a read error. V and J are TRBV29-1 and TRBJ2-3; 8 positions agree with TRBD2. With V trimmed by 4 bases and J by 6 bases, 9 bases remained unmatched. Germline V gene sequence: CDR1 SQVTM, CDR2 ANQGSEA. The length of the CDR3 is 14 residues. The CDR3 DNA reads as TGCAGCGTTGTAGGAGCGGGGGTCGCGGATACGCAGTATTTT. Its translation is CSVVGAGVADTQYF.

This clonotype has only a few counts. The CDR3 reads CASRAGSGANVLTF. CDR3 DNA sequence: TGTGCCAGCAGGGCCGGGTCTGGGGCCAACGTCCTGACTTTC. V gene TRBV7-2 combines with J gene TRBJ2-6; D unclear. The V end was cut by 6 bases, the J end by 1 base, with 7 bases between. CDR3 size: 14 residues. Per germline, CDR1 SGHTA and CDR2 FQGNSA. Supplemented by reference TRBV7-2 and TRBJ2-6, the full variable domain reads GAGVSQSPSNKVTEKGKDVELRCDPISGHTALYWYRQSLGQGLEFLIYFQGNSAPDKSGLPSDRFSAERTGGSVSTLTIQRTQQEDSAVYLCASRAGSGANVLTFGAGSRLTVL.

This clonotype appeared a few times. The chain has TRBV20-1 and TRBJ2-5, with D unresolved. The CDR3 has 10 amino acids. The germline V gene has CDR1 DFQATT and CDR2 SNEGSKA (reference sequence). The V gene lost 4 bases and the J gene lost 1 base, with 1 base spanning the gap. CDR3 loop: CSATQETQYF. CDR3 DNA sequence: TGCAGTGCTACCCAAGAGACCCAGTACTTC.

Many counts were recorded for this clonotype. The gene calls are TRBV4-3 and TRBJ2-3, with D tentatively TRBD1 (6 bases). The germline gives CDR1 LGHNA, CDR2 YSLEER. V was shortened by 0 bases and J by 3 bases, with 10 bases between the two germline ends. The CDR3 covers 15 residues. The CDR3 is CASSQEARGTDTQYF. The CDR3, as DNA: TGCGCCAGCAGCCAAGAGGCCAGGGGTACAGATACGCAGTATTTT.